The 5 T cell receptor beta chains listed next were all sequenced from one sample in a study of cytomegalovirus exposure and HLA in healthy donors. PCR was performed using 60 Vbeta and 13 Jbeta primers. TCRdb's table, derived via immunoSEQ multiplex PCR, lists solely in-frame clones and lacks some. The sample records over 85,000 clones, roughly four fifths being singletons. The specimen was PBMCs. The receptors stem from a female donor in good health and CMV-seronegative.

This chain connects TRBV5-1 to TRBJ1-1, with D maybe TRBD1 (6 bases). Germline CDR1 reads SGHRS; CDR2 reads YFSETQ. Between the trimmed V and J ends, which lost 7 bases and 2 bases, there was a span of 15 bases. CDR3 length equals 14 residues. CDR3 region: CASDRGGGNTEAFF. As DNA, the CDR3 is TGCGCCAGCGATAGGGGAGGGGGAAACACTGAAGCTTTCTTT.

As DNA, the CDR3 is TGTGCCAGCAGTGAAGCATTTAACTACGAGCAGTACTTC. The encoded protein is CASSEAFNYEQYF. The genes are TRBV6-1 and TRBJ2-7; D is unresolved. V was cut by 0 bases and J by 3 bases, with 6 bases left in between. Germline V gives CDR1 MNHNS, CDR2 SASEGT. This CDR3 is built from 13 residues.

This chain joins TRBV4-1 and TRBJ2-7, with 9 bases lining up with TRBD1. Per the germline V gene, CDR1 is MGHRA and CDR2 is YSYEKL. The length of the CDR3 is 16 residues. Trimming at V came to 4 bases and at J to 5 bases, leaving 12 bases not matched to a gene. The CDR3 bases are TGCGCCAGCAGCCTCCAAGTAGGGACAGGGTTGGACGAGCAGTACTTC. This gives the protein CASSLQVGTGLDEQYF.

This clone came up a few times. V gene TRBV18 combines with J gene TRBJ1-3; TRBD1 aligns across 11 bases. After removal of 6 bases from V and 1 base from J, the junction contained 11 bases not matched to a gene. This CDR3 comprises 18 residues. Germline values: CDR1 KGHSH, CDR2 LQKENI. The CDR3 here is CASSHPGQGDFSGNTIYF. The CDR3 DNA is TGTGCCAGCTCGCATCCGGGACAGGGGGATTTTTCTGGAAACACCATATATTTT.

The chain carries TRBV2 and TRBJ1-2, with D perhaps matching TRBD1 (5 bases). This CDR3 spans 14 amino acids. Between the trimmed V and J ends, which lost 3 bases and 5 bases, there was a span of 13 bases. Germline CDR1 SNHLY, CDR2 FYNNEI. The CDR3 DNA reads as TGTGCCAGCAGTGATGGAGACAGTGTGTATGGCTACACCTTC. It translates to CASSDGDSVYGYTF.